The following is a TCR beta chain sequence with its context. The antigen remains unidentified. This sample's treatment: approximately 18 received Ad26.COV2.S at low or high dose, single or two shots; a few received placebo; per-sample allocation not given. After the first vaccine or placebo injection, samples were drawn on day 63. The CDR3 extends over 16 amino acids. J gave up 8 bases and V 3 bases, and 11 bases lay outside the gene matches. CDR1 is SGHTA and CDR2 is FQGNSA in the germline V gene. The data were taken from a study of Ad26.COV2.S vaccination and SARS-CoV-2 variants. Study at large: Doses of Ad26.COV2.S were injected into muscle once or twice, 56 days apart.

Profiling relied on immunoSEQ multiplex PCR, and the TCRdb table lists in-frame clones only, not all of them. The repertoire consists of hundreds of thousands of clones, with approximately 86% occurring once and the leading ten covering about 10%. Regarding the study as a whole: Comparable non-spike TCR breadth was observed in vaccine and placebo recipients.

Sequenced here: peripheral blood, sampled in a trial of Ad26.COV2.S vaccine versus placebo. This receptor was identified in a person aged 18-60 years who received the Ad26.COV2.S COVID-19 vaccine or a placebo. The genes are TRBV7-2 and TRBJ2-1, with 9 positions matching TRBD2. The CDR3 here is CASSLPMAGGQYEQFF. The CDR3 DNA reads as TGTGCCAGCAGCTTGCCCATGGCGGGGGGGCAATATGAGCAGTTCTTC.